This T cell receptor beta chain emerged from a study of shared clonotypes between healthy human individuals. As for the study in general: Per donor, CD8 memory used one plate, CD8 naive used two, CD4 memory used three and CD4 naive used three.

Within Nashville, Tennessee resided all donors, each a Caucasian adult. CDR3 length equals 13 residues. CDR1 and CDR2 (germline): MNHEY, SVGAGI. The V and J ends lost 7 bases and 4 bases, in that order; junction bases with no gene match: 4. General study points: Generally, naive subsets (rather than memory subsets) showed larger estimated richness. Some clonotypes were shared by all four sorted-subset donors, while others were not shared. The non-shared ones had lower generation probabilities than the shared ones.

Produced via immunoSEQ multiplex PCR; TCRdb's table is partial and in-frame only. The table lists under 1,900,000 clones, approximately 98.5% of them singletons. As regards this clone: Its antigen is not identified.

The chain joins TRBV6-5 to TRBJ2-7; TRBD2 matches at 10 bases. Sequenced material: naive CD4+ T cells sorted from blood. The subset: CD45RA+ positively selected. This TCR was recovered from a man in his thirties or forties in good health. The CDR3 loop reads CASKREGLYEQYF. The DNA of the CDR3 is TGTGCCAGCAAGCGGGAGGGTTTGTACGAGCAGTACTTC.